The entry below gives a single TCR beta chain sequence along with its context. The data derive from a study of blood T cell repertoires in COVID-19. Study summary: Researchers got acute and convalescent COVID-19 samples from the United States, Italy and Spain. T cells, B-cell-depleted T cells, or PBMCs provided the cDNA or gDNA that served as material.

How the authors handled the data: Amplification of reference gene primers was used by the study to estimate nucleated cell counts. Profiling relied on immunoSEQ multiplex PCR, and the TCRdb table lists in-frame clones only, not all of them. V, J and clone size were drawn from that table, and D and trimming were deduced from the DNA. The repertoire consists of under 300,000 clones, with 70% to 90% occurring once and the leading ten covering roughly 9.6%. This CDR3 has 15 amino acids. Germline assignment: CDR1 SGHVS and CDR2 FNYEAQ. The ends lost 4 bases at V and 4 bases at J; junction bases unmatched: 7.

The genes are TRBV7-6 and TRBJ1-3; TRBD1 aligns across 7 bases. The sequenced material came from peripheral blood. The sequence was obtained from a woman between 65 and 79 years old with acute or convalescent COVID-19. CDR3 bases: TGTGCCAGCAGCTCAATGACAGGGCCCGGAAACACCATATATTTT. Translated, it gives CASSSMTGPGNTIYF.